A selection of T cell receptor beta chains follows, all from one sample in a study of CD8+CD57+ T cells in acquired aplastic anemia. In TCRdb, the reads were re-called with MiXCR into one record per CDR3 protein. Of around 200,000 distinct CDR3 sequences in the sample, under 65% are singletons; the top ten hold 29%. The specimen was sorted CD4+, CD8+, or CD8+CD57+ T cells (not recorded which) from PBMCs. The receptors come from a human donor in good health. Each CDR3 is given with its conserved first and last residue. A D gene is named only where the DNA matches it firmly. Clone size is given for some rows only: seen once, a few or many times, or a class if the clone is expanded.

j_call clone_size v_call d_call cdr3_aa cdr3_nt
TRBJ2-1 many TRBV7-9 TRBD2 CASSHPRAGGPGNEQFF TGTGCCAGCAGTCACCCCCGAGCGGGGGGCCCCGGGAATGAGCAGTTCTTC
TRBJ2-3 . TRBV24-1 TRBD2 CATSDQRELGDTQYF TGTGCCACCAGTGATCAGCGGGAGCTGGGAGATACGCAGTATTTT
TRBJ1-1 many TRBV5-1 . CASSLISRGDTEAFF TGCGCCAGCAGCTTGATATCACGCGGGGACACTGAAGCTTTCTTT
TRBJ2-7 many TRBV12-3/TRBV12-4 TRBD1 CASSLVFGDSLLTRLDEQYF TGTGCCAGCAGTTTAGTCTTTGGGGACAGCCTTCTCACTAGACTGGACGAGCAGTACTTC
TRBJ1-2 once TRBV7-9 TRBD1 CASSWGQVNYGYTF TGTGCCAGCAGCTGGGGACAGGTTAACTATGGCTACACCTTC
TRBJ2-3 . TRBV5-1 . CASTGTTASTDTQYF TGCGCCAGCACTGGTACGACAGCTAGCACAGATACGCAATATTTT
TRBJ2-3 . TRBV28 . CASSHGTGLSDTQYF TGTGCCAGCAGTCATGGAACAGGGCTGTCAGATACGCAGTATTTT
TRBJ1-2 . TRBV7-2 TRBD1 CASSETTGAYGYTF TGTGCCAGCAGCGAGACAACAGGGGCCTATGGCTACACCTTC
TRBJ2-7 . TRBV29-1 . CSVVIYEQYF TGCAGCGTTGTTATCTACGAGCAGTACTTC
TRBJ1-2 . TRBV3-2 . CASSQGGQAGGYTF TGTGCCAGCAGCCAGGGGGGACAGGCGGGGGGCTACACCTTC
TRBJ2-2 once TRBV7-9 . CASSLSGPPTGELFF TGTGCCAGCAGCTTATCGGGGCCCCCCACCGGGGAGCTGTTTTTT
TRBJ2-7 . TRBV19 . CASRAPAAYEQYF TGTGCCAGTAGGGCACCCGCCGCGTACGAGCAGTACTTC
TRBJ1-3 . TRBV20-1 . CSAMLASGNTIYF TGCAGTGCTATGTTAGCCTCTGGAAACACCATATATTTT
TRBJ2-2 . TRBV24-1 . CATSEPDSDPSGELFF TGTGCCACCAGTGAACCGGACAGCGATCCATCAGGGGAGCTGTTTTTT
TRBJ2-7 . TRBV7-8 . CASSLHQGGNYEQYF TGTGCCAGCAGCTTACACCAGGGGGGGAACTACGAGCAGTACTTC
TRBJ2-7 . TRBV4-1 TRBD2 CASSQGGRGGRKPYEQYF TGCGCCAGCAGCCAAGGAGGGAGGGGAGGAAGGAAGCCCTACGAGCAGTACTTC
TRBJ2-5 many TRBV2 . CASSEIKGPQETQYF TGTGCCAGCAGTGAGATTAAGGGTCCGCAAGAGACCCAGTACTTC
TRBJ1-2 once TRBV7-2 . CASSLDGRTNYGYTF TGTGCCAGCAGCTTAGACGGACGGACGAACTATGGCTACACCTTC
TRBJ2-3 . TRBV25-1 TRBD1 CASSDLTGAGDTQYF TGTGCCAGCAGTGACCTGACAGGGGCGGGCGATACGCAGTATTTT
TRBJ2-5 many TRBV9 TRBD1 CASSISATGGLQETQYF TGTGCCAGCAGCATCTCCGCGACAGGGGGACTTCAAGAGACCCAGTACTTC
TRBJ2-3 few TRBV29-1 . CSVGARGGSLDTQYF TGCAGCGTTGGAGCGCGGGGAGGCTCCTTGGATACGCAGTATTTT
TRBJ1-2 many TRBV28 TRBD1 CASSGGGGYGYTF TGTGCCAGCAGTGGAGGGGGCGGCTATGGCTACACCTTC